This TCR beta chain was recovered during a study of blood T cell repertoires in COVID-19. Study at large: The United States, Italy and Spain supplied acute and convalescent COVID-19 samples. Sources were T cells, B-cell-depleted T cells, or PBMCs; the material itself was cDNA or gDNA.

Trimming left V 6 bases short and J 0 bases short, with 12 bases between. The CDR3 consists of 15 residues. Per the germline V gene, CDR1 is SGDLS and CDR2 is YYNGEE. Original analysis: It was from reference gene primer amplification that nucleated cell counts were estimated. Assay: immunoSEQ multiplex PCR; the TCRdb copy retains only in-frame clones and omits some. D and trimming were read from the DNA, whereas the V and J calls and clone size are those reported in that table. The table lists about 400,000 clones, under 90% of them singletons, with 1.5% to 2% in the top ten. The chain carries TRBV9 and TRBJ2-2; D is possibly TRBD2 (5 bases). The sequenced sample was PBMCs or T cells enriched from blood (not recorded which). The receptor's source is a woman in her twenties or thirties who had recovered from COVID-19. CDR3 loop: CASKVDFSNTGELFF. CDR3 in DNA: TGTGCCAGCAAGGTGGACTTCTCGAACACCGGGGAGCTGTTTTTT.